Following are 22 T cell receptor beta chains from one sample sequenced in a study of siplizumab effects on memory and regulatory T cells. Produced via immunoSEQ multiplex PCR; TCRdb's table is partial and in-frame only. The sample has 62,000 or so clones, over 80% seen once. Sequencing was done on a sample of memory CD4+ T cells sorted from blood. All receptors come from a human donor in good health.

The V call is TRBV2, the J call TRBJ1-2; the D gene is possibly TRBD1 (5 bases). CDR3 size: 13 residues. The germline gives CDR1 SNHLY, CDR2 FYNNEI. Trimming cost V 8 bases and J 6 bases, with 16 bases left between them. The CDR3 reads CASGGHLRDGYTF. The CDR3 bases are TGTGCCAGCGGAGGACATCTCCGAGATGGCTACACCTTC. Looking up the rest from reference TRBV2 and TRBJ1-2 gives the full variable domain: EPEVTQTPSHQVTQMGQEVILRCVPISNHLYFYWYRQILGQKVEFLVSFYNNEISEKSEIFDDQFSVERPDGSNFTLKIRSTKLEDSAMYFCASGGHLRDGYTFGSGTRLTVV.

V gene TRBV11-3 combines with J gene TRBJ1-3; D ambiguous. This CDR3 spans 13 amino acids. The V end was cut by 2 bases, the J end by 0 bases, with 2 bases between. Germline CDR1 SGHNT, CDR2 YENEEA. CDR3 in amino acids: CASSLSSGNTIYF. The CDR3 DNA reads as TGTGCCAGCAGCTTAAGCTCTGGAAACACCATATATTTT.

This clone has only one observation. The rearrangement joins TRBV5-5 to TRBJ1-2; possibly TRBD1 for D (6 bases). Trimming took off 4 bases at V and 2 bases at J, with 18 bases between the two ends. The CDR3 is made up of 16 amino acids. Germline V gene sequence: CDR1 SGHKS, CDR2 YYEKEE (reference sequence). The CDR3: CASSLETGPTNYGYTF. The CDR3 region has the DNA TGTGCCAGCAGCCTCGAGACAGGCCCAACCAACTATGGCTACACCTTC.

This clone was seen a few times. The rearrangement links TRBV4-1 to TRBJ1-3, with D uncertain. The CDR3 is 17 amino acids. CDR1 and CDR2 from the germline V gene are MGHRA and YSYEKL. V lost 1 base, J lost 0 bases, and 13 bases lay in between. DNA for the CDR3: TGCGCCAGCAGCCAAGCGGATCTGGGGTTCTCTGGAAACACCATATATTTT. It specifies CASSQADLGFSGNTIYF.

The chain couples TRBV5-4 to TRBJ1-2; a weak D match, TRBD1 (5 bases). This CDR3 region has 14 residues. Looked up from germline, CDR1 is SGHNT and CDR2 is YYREEE (reference sequence). V shed 4 bases and J shed 4 bases, with 14 bases lying between them. CDR3 sequence: CASSPDIRGYGYTF. CDR3 bases: TGTGCCAGCAGCCCCGACATTAGGGGCTATGGCTACACCTTC.

The rearrangement uses TRBV18 and TRBJ1-1, with D unresolved. From germline, CDR1 is KGHSH and CDR2 LQKENI. The V gene lost 2 bases and the J gene lost 10 bases, with 17 bases spanning the gap. The CDR3 is 14 residues long. The CDR3 coding sequence is TGTGCCAGCTCACCAGGGGAATCAAACTATGGAGCTTTCTTT. Protein: CASSPGESNYGAFF. Together with reference TRBV18 and TRBJ1-1, the CDR3 gives the full variable domain: NAGVMQNPRHLVRRRGQEARLRCSPMKGHSHVYWYRQLPEEGLKFMVYLQKENIIDESGMPKERFSAEFPKEGPSILRIQQVVRGDSAAYFCASSPGESNYGAFFGQGTRLTVV.

The gene calls are TRBV6-6 and TRBJ1-1; 8 bases map to TRBD1. This CDR3 has 14 residues. Per the germline V gene, CDR1 is MNHNY and CDR2 is SVGAGI (reference sequence). V shed 4 bases and J 5 bases; nucleotides not matched to a gene: 6. CDR3 loop: CASSLTGAKTEAFF. The CDR3 region has the DNA TGTGCCAGCAGTTTGACAGGGGCCAAGACTGAAGCTTTCTTT.

J is TRBJ2-1 and V is TRBV28; TRBD2 is a possible D gene (6 bases). CDR3 length: 14 residues. Per the germline V gene, CDR1 is MDHEN and CDR2 is SYDVKM. The V and J ends lost 7 bases and 3 bases respectively, with 13 bases between them. CDR3 loop: CASTSMGGYNEQFF. CDR3 DNA: TGTGCCAGCACTTCCATGGGGGGCTACAATGAGCAGTTCTTC.

V gene TRBV5-6 combines with J gene TRBJ2-5; TRBD2 matches 13 bases. V dropped 4 bases and J dropped 1; count of bases not matched to a gene: 4. Germline CDR1 reads SGHDT; CDR2 reads YYEEEE. This CDR3 has 16 amino acids. CDR3 residues: CASSPGTSGTQETQYF. DNA of the CDR3: TGTGCCAGCAGCCCGGGGACTAGCGGGACCCAAGAGACCCAGTACTTC.

The chain has TRBV25-1 and TRBJ1-5; D gene unclear. Germline V gene sequence: CDR1 MGHDK, CDR2 SYGVNS. Trimming removed 1 base at V and 7 bases at J, with 11 bases between. The length of the CDR3 is 14 residues. CDR3 nucleotides: TGTGCCAGCAGTGAATTAGGGTGGGAGCAGCCCCAGCATTTT. Protein product: CASSELGWEQPQHF.

This clone has more than one count but fewer than ten. CDR3 residues: CASSFYGRMNTEAFF. In DNA, the CDR3 is TGTGCCAGCAGCTTTTATGGACGAATGAACACTGAAGCTTTCTTT. The chain combines TRBV5-6 with TRBJ1-1; D is undetermined. The CDR3 is made up of 15 amino acids. CDR1 and CDR2 (germline): SGHDT, YYEEEE. The V end lost 2 bases, the J end lost 0 bases, and 11 bases lay between the germline ends. The whole variable domain, remainder taken from reference TRBV5-6 and TRBJ1-1, is DAGVTQSPTHLIKTRGQQVTLRCSPKSGHDTVSWYQQALGQGPQFIFQYYEEEERQRGNFPDRFSGHQFPNYSSELNVNALLLGDSALYLCASSFYGRMNTEAFFGQGTRLTVV.

V and J are TRBV6-6 and TRBJ1-2; 8 bases match TRBD1. V lost 0 bases, J lost 6 bases, and 6 bases stayed unmatched. The CDR3 covers 15 residues. Germline V gives CDR1 MNHNY, CDR2 SVGAGI (reference sequence). Here the CDR3 DNA reads TGTGCCAGCAGTTACTCGAGACAGGGGATGGATGGCTACACCTTC. It codes for CASSYSRQGMDGYTF.

V gene TRBV29-1 combines with J gene TRBJ2-5, with 8 bases matching TRBD2. The junction had 11 bases not matched to a gene; V was cut back by 7 bases and J by 7 bases. The CDR3 covers 13 residues. CDR1 and CDR2 (germline): SQVTM, ANQGSEA. The CDR3 sequence is CSAPGLGWGTQYF. The CDR3 DNA is TGCAGCGCCCCGGGACTAGGGTGGGGGACCCAGTACTTC. The entire variable domain, with the rest obtained from reference TRBV29-1 and TRBJ2-5, is as follows: SAVISQKPSRDICQRGTSLTIQCQVDSQVTMMFWYRQQPGQSLTLIATANQGSEATYESGFVIDKFPISRPNLTFSTLTVSNMSPEDSSIYLCSAPGLGWGTQYFGPGTRLLVL.

This sequence joins TRBV27 and TRBJ1-5; a possible D gene is TRBD1 (6 bases). Germline V CDR1 and CDR2: MNHEY, SMNVEV (reference sequence). The V and J ends lost 3 bases and 5 bases respectively, with 8 bases between them. This CDR3 is built from 13 residues. Here the CDR3 DNA reads TGTGCCAGCAGTTTTACAGGGTATCAGCCCCAGCATTTT. Translating gives CASSFTGYQPQHF.

The V call is TRBV6-5, the J call TRBJ1-2; D is possibly TRBD1 (6 bases). The CDR3 extends over 11 amino acids. The germline gives CDR1 MNHEY, CDR2 SVGAGI. V was trimmed by 7 bases and J by 7 bases, leaving 10 bases between them. Written as DNA, the CDR3 is TGTGCCAGCACGGGGGCGCTTGGCTACACCTTC. Translating gives CASTGALGYTF.

V and J are TRBV10-2 and TRBJ1-4, with a possible D match to TRBD1 (5 bases). CDR1 is WSHSY, CDR2 SAAADI, per germline. V dropped 9 bases and J dropped 8 bases, with 16 bases sitting between them. The CDR3 length is 13 residues. CDR3 DNA sequence: TGCGCCAGTCGTCTAGGACAAGGGGAAAAACTGTTTTTT. This codes for CASRLGQGEKLFF.

CDR3 in amino acids: CASSPRSAQDTQYF. For the CDR3, the DNA is TGTGCCAGCTCACCACGCAGTGCACAAGATACGCAGTATTTT. V is TRBV18 and J is TRBJ2-3, with D unresolved. Trimming removed 1 base at V and 5 bases at J, with 10 bases between. This CDR3 comprises 14 residues. The germline V gene has CDR1 KGHSH and CDR2 LQKENI.

The chain carries TRBV7-9 and TRBJ2-2, with 7 bases that match TRBD2. From germline, CDR1 is SEHNR and CDR2 FQNEAQ (reference sequence). The CDR3 is 14 residues long. J lost 5 bases, V lost 4 bases, and 4 bases had no gene match. The CDR3 nucleotides are TGTGCCAGCAGCTCGGGGGGTAGGACCGGGGAGCTGTTTTTT. It yields the protein CASSSGGRTGELFF. The full variable domain, its missing parts supplied by reference TRBV7-9 and TRBJ2-2, is DTGVSQNPRHKITKRGQNVTFRCDPISEHNRLYWYRQTLGQGPEFLTYFQNEAQLEKSRLLSDRFSAERPKGSFSTLEIQRTEQGDSAMYLCASSSGGRTGELFFGEGSRLTVL.

The CDR3 sequence is CASSTGYRGQPQHF. As DNA, the CDR3 is TGTGCCAGTAGCACCGGTTACAGGGGACAGCCCCAGCATTTT. This chain joins TRBV19 and TRBJ1-5, with TRBD1 matching over 7 bases. CDR3 length: 14 amino acids. The V gene's germline CDR1 is LNHDA and CDR2 SQIVND (reference sequence). With V trimmed by 6 bases and J by 7 bases, 9 bases remained unmatched.

The chain joins TRBV19 to TRBJ2-2, with D uncertain. CDR1 and CDR2 from the germline V gene are LNHDA and SQIVND (reference sequence). The CDR3 is 14 residues long. The V end was cut by 7 bases, the J end by 0 bases, with 9 bases between. The CDR3 DNA sequence: TGTGCCAGTAAGGTTGGGGCGAACACCGGGGAGCTGTTTTTT. Its translation: CASKVGANTGELFF.

The chain couples TRBV19 to TRBJ2-4, with D possibly TRBD2 on 5 matching bases. The CDR3 totals 14 residues. Trimming cost V 10 bases and J 6 bases, with 19 bases left between them. Germline assignment: CDR1 LNHDA and CDR2 SQIVND (reference sequence). CDR3 residues: CATLDTSGVNIQYF. The CDR3 region has the DNA TGTGCCACCTTAGATACCTCCGGGGTAAACATTCAGTACTTC.

J is TRBJ2-5 and V is TRBV11-3, with a weak D call TRBD1 (6 bases). This CDR3 spans 15 amino acids. Germline CDR1 SGHNT, CDR2 YENEEA. V dropped 5 bases and J dropped 4 bases, with 17 bases sitting between them. As DNA, the CDR3 is TGTGCCAGCAGCCCCTCGGGACATCCCTCAGAGACCCAGTACTTC. This translates into CASSPSGHPSETQYF.